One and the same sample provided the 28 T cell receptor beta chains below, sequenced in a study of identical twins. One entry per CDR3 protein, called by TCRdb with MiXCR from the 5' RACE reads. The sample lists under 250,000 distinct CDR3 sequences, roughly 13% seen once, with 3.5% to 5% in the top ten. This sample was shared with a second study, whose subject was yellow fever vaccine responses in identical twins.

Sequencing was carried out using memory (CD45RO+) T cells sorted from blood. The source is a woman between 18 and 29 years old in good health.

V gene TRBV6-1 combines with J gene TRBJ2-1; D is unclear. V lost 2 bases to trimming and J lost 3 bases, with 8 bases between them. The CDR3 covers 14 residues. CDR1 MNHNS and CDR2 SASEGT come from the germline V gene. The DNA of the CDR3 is TGTGCCAGCAGTGAATCCCTGGTCTACAATGAGCAGTTCTTC. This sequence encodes CASSESLVYNEQFF.

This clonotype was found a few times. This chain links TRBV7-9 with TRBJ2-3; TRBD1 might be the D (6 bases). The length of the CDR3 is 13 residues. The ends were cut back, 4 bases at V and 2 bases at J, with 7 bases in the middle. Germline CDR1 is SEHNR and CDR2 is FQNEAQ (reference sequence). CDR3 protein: CASSWTVTDTQYF. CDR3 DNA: TGTGCCAGCAGCTGGACAGTCACAGATACGCAGTATTTT.

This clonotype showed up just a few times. CDR3 nucleotides: TGTGCCAGCAGCCAGACGACTAGCCCCGGGGAGCTGTTTTTT. Amino acid sequence: CASSQTTSPGELFF. The chain carries TRBV7-9 and TRBJ2-2; 7 positions match TRBD2. Germline V lookup: CDR1 SEHNR, CDR2 FQNEAQ (reference sequence). This CDR3 is 14 amino acids long. With 5 bases clipped from V and 6 bases from J, the junction kept 6 bases outside the gene matches.

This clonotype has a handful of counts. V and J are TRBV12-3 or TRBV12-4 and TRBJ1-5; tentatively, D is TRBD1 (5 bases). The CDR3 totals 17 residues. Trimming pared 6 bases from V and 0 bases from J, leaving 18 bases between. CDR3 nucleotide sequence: TGTGCCAGCAGCAATGGGACCTCAATAGGTAGCAATCAGCCCCAGCATTTT. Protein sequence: CASSNGTSIGSNQPQHF.

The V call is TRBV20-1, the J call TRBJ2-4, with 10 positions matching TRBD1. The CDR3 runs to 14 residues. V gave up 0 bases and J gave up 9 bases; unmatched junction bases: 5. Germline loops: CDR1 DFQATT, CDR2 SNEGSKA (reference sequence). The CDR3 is CSARDWGTGVIQYF. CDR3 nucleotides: TGCAGTGCTAGAGATTGGGGGACAGGGGTCATTCAGTACTTC.

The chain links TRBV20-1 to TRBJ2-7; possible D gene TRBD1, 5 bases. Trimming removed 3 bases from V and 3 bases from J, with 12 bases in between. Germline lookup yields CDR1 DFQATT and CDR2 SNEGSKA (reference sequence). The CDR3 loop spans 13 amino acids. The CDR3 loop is CSARRLDNYEQYF. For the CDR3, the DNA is TGCAGTGCTAGGCGTCTGGACAACTACGAGCAGTACTTC.

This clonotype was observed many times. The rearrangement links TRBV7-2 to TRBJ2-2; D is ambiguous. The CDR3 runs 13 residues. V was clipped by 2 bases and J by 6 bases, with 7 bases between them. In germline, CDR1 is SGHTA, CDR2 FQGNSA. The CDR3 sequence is CASSLTWPGELFF. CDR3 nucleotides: TGTGCCAGCAGCTTAACTTGGCCCGGGGAGCTGTTTTTT.

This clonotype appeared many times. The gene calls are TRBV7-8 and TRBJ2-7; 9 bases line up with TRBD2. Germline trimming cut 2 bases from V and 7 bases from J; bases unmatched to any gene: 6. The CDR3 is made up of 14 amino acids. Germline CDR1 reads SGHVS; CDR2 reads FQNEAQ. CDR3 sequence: CASSLLLSGREQYF. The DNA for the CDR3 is TGTGCCAGCAGCTTACTTCTGAGCGGGAGGGAGCAGTACTTC.

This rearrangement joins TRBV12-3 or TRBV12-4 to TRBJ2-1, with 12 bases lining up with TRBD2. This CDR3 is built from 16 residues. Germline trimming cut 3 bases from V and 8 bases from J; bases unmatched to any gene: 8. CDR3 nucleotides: TGTGCCAGCAGTTTGGCCCTAGCGGGGGGGCTCGATGAGCAGTTCTTC. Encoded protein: CASSLALAGGLDEQFF.

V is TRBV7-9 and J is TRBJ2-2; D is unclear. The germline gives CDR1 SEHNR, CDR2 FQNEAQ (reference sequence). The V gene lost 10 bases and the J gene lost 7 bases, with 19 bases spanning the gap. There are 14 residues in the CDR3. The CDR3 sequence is CAISGQAGFGELFF. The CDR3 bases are TGTGCCATATCTGGGCAGGCAGGCTTCGGGGAGCTGTTTTTT.

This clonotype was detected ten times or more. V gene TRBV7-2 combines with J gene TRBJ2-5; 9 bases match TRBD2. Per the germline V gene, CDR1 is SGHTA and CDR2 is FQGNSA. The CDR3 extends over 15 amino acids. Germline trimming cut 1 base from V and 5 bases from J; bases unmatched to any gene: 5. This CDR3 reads CASSLVPSGAETQYF. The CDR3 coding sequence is TGTGCCAGCAGCTTAGTCCCTAGCGGGGCTGAGACCCAGTACTTC.

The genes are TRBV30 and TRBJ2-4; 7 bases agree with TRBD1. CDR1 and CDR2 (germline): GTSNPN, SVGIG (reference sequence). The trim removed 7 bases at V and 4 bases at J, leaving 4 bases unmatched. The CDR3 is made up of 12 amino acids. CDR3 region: CAYRQGKNIQYF. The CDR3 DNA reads TGTGCCTACCGACAGGGTAAAAACATTCAGTACTTC.

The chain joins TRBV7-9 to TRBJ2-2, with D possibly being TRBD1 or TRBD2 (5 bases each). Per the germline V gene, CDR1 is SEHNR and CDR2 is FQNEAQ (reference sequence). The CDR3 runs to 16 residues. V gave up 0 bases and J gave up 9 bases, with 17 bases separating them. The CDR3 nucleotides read TGTGCCAGCAGCTTAGCAGGGACCCTCGAAGCCAGGGAGCTGTTTTTT. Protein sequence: CASSLAGTLEARELFF. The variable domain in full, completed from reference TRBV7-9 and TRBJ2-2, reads DTGVSQNPRHKITKRGQNVTFRCDPISEHNRLYWYRQTLGQGPEFLTYFQNEAQLEKSRLLSDRFSAERPKGSFSTLEIQRTEQGDSAMYLCASSLAGTLEARELFFGEGSRLTVL.

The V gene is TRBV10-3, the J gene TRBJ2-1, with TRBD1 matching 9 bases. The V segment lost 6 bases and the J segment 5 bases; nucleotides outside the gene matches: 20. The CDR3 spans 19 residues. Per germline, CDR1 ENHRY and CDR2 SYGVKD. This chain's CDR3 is CAISLLDRGSRVNDNEQFF. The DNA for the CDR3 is TGTGCCATCAGCTTGCTAGACAGGGGGAGCCGGGTAAACGACAATGAGCAGTTCTTC.

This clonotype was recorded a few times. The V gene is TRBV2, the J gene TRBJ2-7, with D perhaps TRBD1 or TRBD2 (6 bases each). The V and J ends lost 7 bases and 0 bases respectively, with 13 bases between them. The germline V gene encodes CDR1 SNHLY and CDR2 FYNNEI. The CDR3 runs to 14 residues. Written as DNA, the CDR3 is TGTGCCAGCAACCGGGGGCACCACTCCTACGAGCAGTACTTC. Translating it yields CASNRGHHSYEQYF.

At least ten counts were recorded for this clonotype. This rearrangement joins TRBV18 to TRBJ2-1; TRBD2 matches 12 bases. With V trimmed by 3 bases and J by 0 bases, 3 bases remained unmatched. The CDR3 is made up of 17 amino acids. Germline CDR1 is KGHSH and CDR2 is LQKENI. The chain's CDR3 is CASSPSSGRVSYNEQFF. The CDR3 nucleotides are TGTGCCAGCTCACCCTCTAGCGGGAGGGTCTCCTACAATGAGCAGTTCTTC. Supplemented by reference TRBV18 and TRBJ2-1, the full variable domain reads NAGVMQNPRHLVRRRGQEARLRCSPMKGHSHVYWYRQLPEEGLKFMVYLQKENIIDESGMPKERFSAEFPKEGPSILRIQQVVRGDSAAYFCASSPSSGRVSYNEQFFGPGTRLTVL.

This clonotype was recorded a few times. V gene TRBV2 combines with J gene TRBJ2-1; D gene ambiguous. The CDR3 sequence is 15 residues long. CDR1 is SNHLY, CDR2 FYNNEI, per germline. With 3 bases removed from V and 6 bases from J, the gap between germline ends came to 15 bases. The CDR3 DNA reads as TGTGCCAGCAGTGAGGTTTTAATACCCGGCAATGAGCAGTTCTTC. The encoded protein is CASSEVLIPGNEQFF.

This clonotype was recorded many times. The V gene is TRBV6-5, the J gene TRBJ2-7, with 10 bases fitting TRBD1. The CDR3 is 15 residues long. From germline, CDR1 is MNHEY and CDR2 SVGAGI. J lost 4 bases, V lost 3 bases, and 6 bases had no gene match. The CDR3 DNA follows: TGTGCCAGCAGTTATAGTGAGGGACAGGGGTACGAGCAGTACTTC. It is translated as CASSYSEGQGYEQYF.

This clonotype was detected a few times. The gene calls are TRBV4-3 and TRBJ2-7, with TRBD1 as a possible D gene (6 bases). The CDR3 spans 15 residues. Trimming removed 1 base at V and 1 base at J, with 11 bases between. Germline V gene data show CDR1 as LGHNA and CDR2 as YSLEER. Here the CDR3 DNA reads TGCGCCAGCAGCCAAGCGTCAGGGGCGTCCTACGAGCAGTACTTC. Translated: CASSQASGASYEQYF.

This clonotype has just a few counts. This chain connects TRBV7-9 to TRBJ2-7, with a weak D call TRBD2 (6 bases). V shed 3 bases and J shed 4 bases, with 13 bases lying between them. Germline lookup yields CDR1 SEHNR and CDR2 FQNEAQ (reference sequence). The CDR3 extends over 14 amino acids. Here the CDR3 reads CASSFAGRMYEQYF. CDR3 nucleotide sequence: TGTGCCAGCAGCTTCGCGGGGCGCATGTACGAGCAGTACTTC.

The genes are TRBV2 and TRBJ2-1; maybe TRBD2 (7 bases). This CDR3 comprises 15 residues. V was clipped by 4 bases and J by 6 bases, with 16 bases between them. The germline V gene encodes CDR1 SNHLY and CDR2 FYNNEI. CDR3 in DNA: TGTGCCAGCAGTGTACGGGGGGCCTCTTTCAATGAGCAGTTCTTC. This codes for CASSVRGASFNEQFF. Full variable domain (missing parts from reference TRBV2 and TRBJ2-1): EPEVTQTPSHQVTQMGQEVILRCVPISNHLYFYWYRQILGQKVEFLVSFYNNEISEKSEIFDDQFSVERPDGSNFTLKIRSTKLEDSAMYFCASSVRGASFNEQFFGPGTRLTVL.

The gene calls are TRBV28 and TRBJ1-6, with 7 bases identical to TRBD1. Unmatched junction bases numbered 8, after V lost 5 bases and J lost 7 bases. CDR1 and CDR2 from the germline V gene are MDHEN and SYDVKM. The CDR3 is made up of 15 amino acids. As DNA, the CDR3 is TGTGCCAGCAGTGTTATCACAGGGGAAAATTCACCCCTCCACTTT. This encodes CASSVITGENSPLHF.

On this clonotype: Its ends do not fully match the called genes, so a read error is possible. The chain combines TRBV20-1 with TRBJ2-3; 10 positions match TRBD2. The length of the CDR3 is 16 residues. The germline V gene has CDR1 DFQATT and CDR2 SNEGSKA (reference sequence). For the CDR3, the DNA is TGCTGTGCTCCTCCCGAGCAGCGGGGGGGCGCAGATACGCAGTATTTT. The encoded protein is CCAPPEQRGGADTQYF.

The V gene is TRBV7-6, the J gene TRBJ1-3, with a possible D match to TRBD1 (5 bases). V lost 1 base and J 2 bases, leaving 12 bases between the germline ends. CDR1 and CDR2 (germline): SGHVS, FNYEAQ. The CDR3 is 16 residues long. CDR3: CASSLGRPGPGNTIYF. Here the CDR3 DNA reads TGTGCCAGCAGCTTAGGCCGCCCGGGGCCTGGAAACACCATATATTTT.

Written as DNA, the CDR3 is TGTGCCTGGAGTGTAGGACTAGCGGCGCAAGAGACCCAGTACTTC. Residues: CAWSVGLAAQETQYF. The rearrangement joins TRBV30 to TRBJ2-5; 10 bases are shared with TRBD2. Losses at the gene ends were 0 bases for V and 2 bases for J; bases not matched to a gene: 3. There are 15 residues in the CDR3. The germline gives CDR1 GTSNPN, CDR2 SVGIG (reference sequence).

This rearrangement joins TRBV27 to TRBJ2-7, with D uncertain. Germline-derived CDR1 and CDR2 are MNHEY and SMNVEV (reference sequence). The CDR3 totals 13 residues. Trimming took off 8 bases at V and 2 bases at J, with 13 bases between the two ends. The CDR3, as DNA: TGTGCCAGCGCCCTCCGGGTTACCTACGAGCAGTACTTC. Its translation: CASALRVTYEQYF.

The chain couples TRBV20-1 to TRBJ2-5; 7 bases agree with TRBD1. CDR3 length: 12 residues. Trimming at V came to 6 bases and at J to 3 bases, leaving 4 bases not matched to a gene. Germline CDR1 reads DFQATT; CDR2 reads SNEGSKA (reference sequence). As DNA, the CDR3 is TGCAGTGCAACCGGGACAGAAGAGACCCAGTACTTC. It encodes CSATGTEETQYF.

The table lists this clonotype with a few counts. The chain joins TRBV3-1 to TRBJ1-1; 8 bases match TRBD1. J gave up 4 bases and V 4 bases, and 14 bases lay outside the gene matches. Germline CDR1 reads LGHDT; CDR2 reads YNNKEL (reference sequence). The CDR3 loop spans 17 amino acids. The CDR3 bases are TGTGCCAGCAGCCCCATGGGCAGGGGGCGTGGAGGCACTGAAGCTTTCTTT. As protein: CASSPMGRGRGGTEAFF. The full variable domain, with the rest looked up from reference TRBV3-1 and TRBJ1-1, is DTAVSQTPKYLVTQMGNDKSIKCEQNLGHDTMYWYKQDSKKFLKIMFSYNNKELIINETVPNRFSPKSPDKAHLNLHINSLELGDSAVYFCASSPMGRGRGGTEAFFGQGTRLTVV.